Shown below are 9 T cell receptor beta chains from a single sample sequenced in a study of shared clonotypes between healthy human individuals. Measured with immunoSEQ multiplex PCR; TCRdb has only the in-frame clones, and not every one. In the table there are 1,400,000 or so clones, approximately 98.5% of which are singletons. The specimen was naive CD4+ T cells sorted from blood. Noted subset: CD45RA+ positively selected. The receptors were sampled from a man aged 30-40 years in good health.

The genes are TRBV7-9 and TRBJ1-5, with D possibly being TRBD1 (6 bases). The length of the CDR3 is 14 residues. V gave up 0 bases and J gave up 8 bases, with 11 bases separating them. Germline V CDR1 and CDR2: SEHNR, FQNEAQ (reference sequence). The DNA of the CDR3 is TGTGCCAGCAGCTTAGCAGGGGGAGTGGAGCCCCAGCATTTT. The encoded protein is CASSLAGGVEPQHF. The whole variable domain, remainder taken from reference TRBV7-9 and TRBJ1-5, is DTGVSQNPRHKITKRGQNVTFRCDPISEHNRLYWYRQTLGQGPEFLTYFQNEAQLEKSRLLSDRFSAERPKGSFSTLEIQRTEQGDSAMYLCASSLAGGVEPQHFGDGTRLSIL.

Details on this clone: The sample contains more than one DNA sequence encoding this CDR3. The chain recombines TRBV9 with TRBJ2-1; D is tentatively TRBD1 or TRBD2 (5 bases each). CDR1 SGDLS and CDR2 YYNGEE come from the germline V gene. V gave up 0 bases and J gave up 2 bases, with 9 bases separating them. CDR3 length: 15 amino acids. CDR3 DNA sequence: TGTGCCAGCAGCGTAGGCCAGGGAGCCTACAATGAGCAGTTCTTC. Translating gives CASSVGQGAYNEQFF.

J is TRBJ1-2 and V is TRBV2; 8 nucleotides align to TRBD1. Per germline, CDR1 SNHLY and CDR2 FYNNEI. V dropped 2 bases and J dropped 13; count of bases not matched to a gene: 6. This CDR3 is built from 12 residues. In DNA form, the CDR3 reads TGTGCCAGCAGTGAACGGGACAGGTCCCCCACCTTC. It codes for CASSERDRSPTF. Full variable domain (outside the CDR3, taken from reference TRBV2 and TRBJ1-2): EPEVTQTPSHQVTQMGQEVILRCVPISNHLYFYWYRQILGQKVEFLVSFYNNEISEKSEIFDDQFSVERPDGSNFTLKIRSTKLEDSAMYFCASSERDRSPTFGSGTRLTVV.

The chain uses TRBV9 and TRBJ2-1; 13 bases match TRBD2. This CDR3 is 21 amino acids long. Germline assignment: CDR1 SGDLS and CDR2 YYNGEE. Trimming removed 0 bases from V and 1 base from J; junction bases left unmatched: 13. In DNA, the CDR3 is TGTGCCAGCAGCGTAGGCAGATCCGGGACTAGCGGGATTCCTTCCTACAATGAGCAGTTCTTC. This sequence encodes CASSVGRSGTSGIPSYNEQFF.

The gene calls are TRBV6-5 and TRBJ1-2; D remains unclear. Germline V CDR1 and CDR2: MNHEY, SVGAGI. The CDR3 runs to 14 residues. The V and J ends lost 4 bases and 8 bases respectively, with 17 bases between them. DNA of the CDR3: TGTGCCAGCAGTTCCACTCCCGCTCAGCGGGGCTACACCTTC. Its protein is CASSSTPAQRGYTF.

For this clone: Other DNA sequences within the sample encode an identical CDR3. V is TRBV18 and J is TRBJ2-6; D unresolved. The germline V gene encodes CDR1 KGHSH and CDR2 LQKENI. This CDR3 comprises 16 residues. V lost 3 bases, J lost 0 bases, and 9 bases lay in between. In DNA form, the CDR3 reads TGTGCCAGCTCACCCCTGGGTGGCTCTGGGGCCAACGTCCTGACTTTC. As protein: CASSPLGGSGANVLTF.

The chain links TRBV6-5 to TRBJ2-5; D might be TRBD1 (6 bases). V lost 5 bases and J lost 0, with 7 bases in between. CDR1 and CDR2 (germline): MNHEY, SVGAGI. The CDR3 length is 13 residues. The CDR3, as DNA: TGTGCCAGCAGTCACAGGGACCAAGAGACCCAGTACTTC. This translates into CASSHRDQETQYF.

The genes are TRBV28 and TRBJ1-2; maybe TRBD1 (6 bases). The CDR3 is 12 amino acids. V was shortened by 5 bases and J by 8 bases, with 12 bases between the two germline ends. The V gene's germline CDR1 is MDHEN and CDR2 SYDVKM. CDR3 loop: CASSQQGKGYTF. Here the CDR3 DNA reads TGTGCCAGCAGTCAACAGGGAAAAGGCTACACCTTC.

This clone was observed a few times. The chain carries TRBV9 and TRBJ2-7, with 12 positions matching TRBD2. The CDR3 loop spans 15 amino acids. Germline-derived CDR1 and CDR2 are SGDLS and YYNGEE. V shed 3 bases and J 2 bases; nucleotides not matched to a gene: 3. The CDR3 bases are TGTGCCAGCAGCGCAGGACTAGCGGGGACCTACGAGCAGTACTTC. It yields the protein CASSAGLAGTYEQYF.